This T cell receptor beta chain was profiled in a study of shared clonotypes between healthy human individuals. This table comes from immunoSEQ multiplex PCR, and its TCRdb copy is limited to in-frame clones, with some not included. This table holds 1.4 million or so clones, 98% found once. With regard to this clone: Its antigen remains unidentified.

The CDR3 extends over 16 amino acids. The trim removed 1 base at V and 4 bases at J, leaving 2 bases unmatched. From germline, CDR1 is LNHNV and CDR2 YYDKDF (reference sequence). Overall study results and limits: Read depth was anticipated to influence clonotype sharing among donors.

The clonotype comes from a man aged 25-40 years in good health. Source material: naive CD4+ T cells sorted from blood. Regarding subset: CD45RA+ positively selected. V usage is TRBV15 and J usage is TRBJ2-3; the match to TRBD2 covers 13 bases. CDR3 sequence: CATSRALAGGADTQYF. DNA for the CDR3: TGTGCCACCAGCAGAGCACTAGCGGGAGGGGCAGATACGCAGTATTTT.